The sample holds a few counts of the clone carrying this T cell receptor beta chain. Its antigen is unknown. The ends were cut back, 0 bases at V and 8 bases at J, with 16 bases in the middle. CDR3 length: 15 residues. CDR1 is SEHNR and CDR2 is FQNEAQ in the germline V gene (reference sequence). Expressed TCRB transcripts were sequenced, since all the RNA that had been isolated was reverse transcribed. Assay used: immunoSEQ multiplex PCR; TCRdb lists only in-frame clones, some missing. Found here are hundreds of thousands of clones, about a sixth of them singletons; the top ten hold approximately 0.087%. This entry is derived from a study of beta chain features in type 1 diabetes. Study conclusions and caveats: Among type 1 diabetes patients, VDJ junctions had fewer insertions and more deletions. Compared with healthy donors, patients appeared to share more similar naive, central memory and regulatory TCRB repertoires.

The chain combines TRBV7-9 with TRBJ1-2; maybe TRBD1 (6 bases). The source material was naive CD4+ T cells from blood. This TCR was sampled from a young man in good health. The CDR3 region has the DNA TGTGCCAGCAGCTTAGCGACGCAGGGGAAATACGGCTACACCTTC. Its translation: CASSLATQGKYGYTF.